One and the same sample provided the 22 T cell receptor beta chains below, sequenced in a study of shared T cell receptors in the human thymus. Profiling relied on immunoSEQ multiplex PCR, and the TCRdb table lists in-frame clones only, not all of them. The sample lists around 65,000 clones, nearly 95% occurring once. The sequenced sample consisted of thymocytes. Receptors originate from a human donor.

CDR3 sequence (DNA): TGTGCCAGCTCACGACCGGACAGGAGGAACACTGAAGCTTTCTTT. As protein: CASSRPDRRNTEAFF. The chain uses TRBV18 and TRBJ1-1; 7 nucleotides align to TRBD1. The CDR3 length is 15 residues. The germline gives CDR1 KGHSH, CDR2 LQKENI. J gave up 1 base and V 4 bases, and 6 bases lay outside the gene matches.

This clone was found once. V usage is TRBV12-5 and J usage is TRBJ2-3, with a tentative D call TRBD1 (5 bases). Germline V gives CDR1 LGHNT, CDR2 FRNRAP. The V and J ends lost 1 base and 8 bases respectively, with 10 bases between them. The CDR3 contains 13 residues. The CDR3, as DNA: TGTGCTAGTGGTTTGGCAGGGCCCTCTACGCAGTATTTT. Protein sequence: CASGLAGPSTQYF.

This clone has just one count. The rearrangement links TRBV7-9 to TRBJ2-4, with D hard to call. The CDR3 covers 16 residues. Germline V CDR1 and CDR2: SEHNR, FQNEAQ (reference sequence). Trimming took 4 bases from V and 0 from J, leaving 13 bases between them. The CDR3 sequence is CASSSGGTRAKNIQYF. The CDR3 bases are TGTGCCAGCAGCTCCGGTGGCACACGAGCCAAAAACATTCAGTACTTC.

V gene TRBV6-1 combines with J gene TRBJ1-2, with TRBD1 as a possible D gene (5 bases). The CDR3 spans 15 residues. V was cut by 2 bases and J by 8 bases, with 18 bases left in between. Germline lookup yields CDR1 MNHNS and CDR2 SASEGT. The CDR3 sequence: CASSEQGQGDEGYTF. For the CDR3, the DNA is TGTGCCAGCAGTGAACAGGGCCAGGGTGACGAGGGCTACACCTTC.

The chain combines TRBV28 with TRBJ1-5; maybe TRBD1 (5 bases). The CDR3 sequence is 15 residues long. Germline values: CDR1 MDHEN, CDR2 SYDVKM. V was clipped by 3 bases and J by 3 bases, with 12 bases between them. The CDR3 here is CASSFLDRDNQPQHF. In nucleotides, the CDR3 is TGTGCCAGCAGTTTTCTCGACAGAGACAATCAGCCCCAGCATTTT.

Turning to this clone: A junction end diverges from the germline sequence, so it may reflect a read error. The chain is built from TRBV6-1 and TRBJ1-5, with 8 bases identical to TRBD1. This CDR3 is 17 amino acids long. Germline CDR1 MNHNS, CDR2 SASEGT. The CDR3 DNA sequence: TGTACCAGCAGTGGAACCCCGGGACAGGCCCTCAATCAGCCCCAGCATTTT. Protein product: CTSSGTPGQALNQPQHF.

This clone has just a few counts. The CDR3 here is CASVPSRVGSSEAFF. DNA of the CDR3: TGTGCTAGTGTACCCTCCAGGGTTGGGTCCTCTGAAGCTTTCTTT. The chain uses TRBV12-5 and TRBJ1-1; D possibly corresponds to TRBD1 (5 bases). Trimming took off 7 bases at V and 6 bases at J, with 21 bases between the two ends. CDR3 length equals 15 residues. Germline CDR1 and CDR2: LGHNT and FRNRAP.

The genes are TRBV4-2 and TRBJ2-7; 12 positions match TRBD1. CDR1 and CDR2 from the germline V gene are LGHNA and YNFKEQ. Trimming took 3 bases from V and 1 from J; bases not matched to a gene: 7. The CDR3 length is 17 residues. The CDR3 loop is CASSQGQGARLSYEQYF. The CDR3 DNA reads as TGTGCCAGCAGCCAGGGACAGGGGGCAAGACTTTCCTACGAGCAGTACTTC.

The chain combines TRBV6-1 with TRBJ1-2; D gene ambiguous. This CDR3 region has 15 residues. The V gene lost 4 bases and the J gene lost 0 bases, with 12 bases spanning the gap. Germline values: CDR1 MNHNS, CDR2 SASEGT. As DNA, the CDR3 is TGTGCCAGCAGTGGAAAAGAGAATACTAACTATGGCTACACCTTC. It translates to CASSGKENTNYGYTF.

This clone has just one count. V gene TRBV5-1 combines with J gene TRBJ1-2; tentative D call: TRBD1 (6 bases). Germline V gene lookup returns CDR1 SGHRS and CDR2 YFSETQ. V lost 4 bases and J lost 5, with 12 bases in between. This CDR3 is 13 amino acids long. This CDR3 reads CASSRGADYGYTF. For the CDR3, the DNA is TGCGCCAGCAGCAGGGGGGCAGATTATGGCTACACCTTC. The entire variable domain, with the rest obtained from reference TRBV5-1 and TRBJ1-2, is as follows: KAGVTQTPRYLIKTRGQQVTLSCSPISGHRSVSWYQQTPGQGLQFLFEYFSETQRNKGNFPGRFSGRQFSNSRSEMNVSTLELGDSALYLCASSRGADYGYTFGSGTRLTVV.

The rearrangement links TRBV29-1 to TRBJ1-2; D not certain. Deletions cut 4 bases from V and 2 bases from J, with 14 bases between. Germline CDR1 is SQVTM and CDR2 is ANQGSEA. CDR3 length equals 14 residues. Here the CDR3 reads CSVGESRRNYGYTF. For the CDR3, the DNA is TGCAGCGTTGGGGAGAGCAGGCGGAACTATGGCTACACCTTC.

Here the CDR3 DNA reads TGTGCCACCAGCAGAGATACAAAAGACGGGTACACTGAAGCTTTCTTT. It translates to CATSRDTKDGYTEAFF. The chain is built from TRBV15 and TRBJ1-1, with D uncertain. Germline CDR1 LNHNV, CDR2 YYDKDF (reference sequence). This CDR3 is 16 amino acids long. The V gene lost 0 bases and the J gene lost 3 bases, with 14 bases spanning the gap. The full variable domain, rest sourced from reference TRBV15 and TRBJ1-1, is DAMVIQNPRYQVTQFGKPVTLSCSQTLNHNVMYWYQQKSSQAPKLLFHYYDKDFNNEADTPDNFQSRRPNTSFCFLDIRSPGLGDTAMYLCATSRDTKDGYTEAFFGQGTRLTVV.

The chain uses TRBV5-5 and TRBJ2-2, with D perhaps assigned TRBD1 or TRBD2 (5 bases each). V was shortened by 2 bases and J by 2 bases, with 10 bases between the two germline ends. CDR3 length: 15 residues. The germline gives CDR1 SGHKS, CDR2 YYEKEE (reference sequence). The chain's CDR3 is CASSFYGANTGELFF. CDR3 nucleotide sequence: TGTGCCAGCAGCTTCTACGGGGCCAACACCGGGGAGCTGTTTTTT.

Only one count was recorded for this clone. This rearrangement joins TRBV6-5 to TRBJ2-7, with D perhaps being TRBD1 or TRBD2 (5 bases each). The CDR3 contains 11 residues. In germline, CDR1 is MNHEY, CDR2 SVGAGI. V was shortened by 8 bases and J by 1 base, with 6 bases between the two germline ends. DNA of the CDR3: TGTGCCAGCGGGGGTTCCTACGAGCAGTACTTC. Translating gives CASGGSYEQYF.

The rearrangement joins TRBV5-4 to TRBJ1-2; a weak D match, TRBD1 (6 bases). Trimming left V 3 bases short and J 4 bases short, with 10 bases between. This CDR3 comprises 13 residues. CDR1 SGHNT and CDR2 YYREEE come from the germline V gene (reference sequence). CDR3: CASSSGQFYGYTF. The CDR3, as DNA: TGTGCCAGCAGCTCTGGACAGTTCTATGGCTACACCTTC.

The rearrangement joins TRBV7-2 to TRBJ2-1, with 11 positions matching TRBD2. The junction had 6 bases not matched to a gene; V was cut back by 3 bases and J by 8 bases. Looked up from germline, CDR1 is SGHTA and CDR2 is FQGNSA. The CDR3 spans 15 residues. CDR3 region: CASSFSGGALYEQFF. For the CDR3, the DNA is TGTGCCAGCAGCTTTAGCGGGGGGGCCTTGTATGAGCAGTTCTTC.

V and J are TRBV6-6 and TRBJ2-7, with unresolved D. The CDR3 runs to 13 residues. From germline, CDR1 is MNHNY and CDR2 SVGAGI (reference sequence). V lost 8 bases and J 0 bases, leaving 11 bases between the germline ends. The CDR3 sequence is CASEERNSYEQYF. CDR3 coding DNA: TGTGCCAGCGAAGAGAGAAACTCCTACGAGCAGTACTTC.

The CDR3 region is CASSIFWLGGAGQPQHF. Written as DNA, the CDR3 is TGTGCCAGTAGTATTTTTTGGTTAGGGGGGGCGGGTCAGCCCCAGCATTTT. This chain connects TRBV19 to TRBJ1-5; possibly TRBD1 for D (6 bases). The CDR3 sequence is 17 residues long. V lost 3 bases and J lost 6, with 21 bases in between. Germline CDR1 reads LNHDA; CDR2 reads SQIVND (reference sequence).

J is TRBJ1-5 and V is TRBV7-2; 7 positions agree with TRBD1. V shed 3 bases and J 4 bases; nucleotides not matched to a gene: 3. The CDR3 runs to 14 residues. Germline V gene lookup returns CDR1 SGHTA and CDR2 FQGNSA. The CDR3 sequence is CASSFRGLNQPQHF. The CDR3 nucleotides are TGTGCCAGCAGCTTTAGGGGGCTGAATCAGCCCCAGCATTTT.

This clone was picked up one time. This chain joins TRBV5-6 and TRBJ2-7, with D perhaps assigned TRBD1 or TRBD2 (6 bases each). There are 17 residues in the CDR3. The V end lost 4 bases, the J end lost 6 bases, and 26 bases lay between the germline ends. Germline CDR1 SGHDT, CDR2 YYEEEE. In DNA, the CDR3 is TGTGCCAGCAGCCTAACTAAGAGGGGGGTGGAGCTCGGCGAGCAGTACTTC. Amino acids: CASSLTKRGVELGEQYF.

CDR3 sequence: CASSAVASGQGNQPQHF. CDR3 nucleotide sequence: TGCGCCAGCAGCGCCGTTGCCTCTGGACAGGGGAATCAGCCCCAGCATTTT. The chain uses TRBV5-1 and TRBJ1-5; 9 bases fit TRBD1. Looked up from germline, CDR1 is SGHRS and CDR2 is YFSETQ. This CDR3 has 17 residues. V trimming: 4 bases; J trimming: 4 bases; junction bases outside the gene matches: 12.

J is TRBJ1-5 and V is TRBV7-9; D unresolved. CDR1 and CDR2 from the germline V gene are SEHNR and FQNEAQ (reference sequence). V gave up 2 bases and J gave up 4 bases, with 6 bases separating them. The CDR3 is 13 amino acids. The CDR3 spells CASSLKENQPQHF. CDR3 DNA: TGTGCCAGCAGCTTAAAGGAAAATCAGCCCCAGCATTTT.